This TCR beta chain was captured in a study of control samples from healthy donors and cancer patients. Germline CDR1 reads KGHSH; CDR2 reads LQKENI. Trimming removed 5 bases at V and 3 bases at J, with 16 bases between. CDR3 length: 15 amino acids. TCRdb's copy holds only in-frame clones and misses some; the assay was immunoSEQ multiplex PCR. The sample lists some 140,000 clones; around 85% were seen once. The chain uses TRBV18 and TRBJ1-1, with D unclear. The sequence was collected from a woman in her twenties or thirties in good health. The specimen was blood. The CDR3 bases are TGTGCCAGCTCAGACGGCGGTGCCGCGGACACTGAAGCTTTCTTT. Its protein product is CASSDGGAADTEAFF.